These 26 T cell receptor beta chains were all obtained from the same sample, sequenced in a study of graft-versus-host responses after intestinal transplantation. The repertoire was sequenced with immunoSEQ multiplex PCR; TCRdb's copy has only in-frame clones and lacks some. The sample yields tens of thousands of clones, about 89% seen once. Antigen specificity for these receptors is unknown. The source material was unstimulated CD8+ T cells sorted from spleen or lymph node cells, sampled before intestinal transplant. The receptors were sampled from a human donor who received an intestinal transplant.

This clone was detected once. The J gene is TRBJ2-1, the V gene TRBV9; 8 bases are a match to TRBD2. The CDR3 totals 14 residues. Germline CDR1 SGDLS, CDR2 YYNGEE. V shed 2 bases and J 8 bases; nucleotides not matched to a gene: 6. The CDR3: CASSVEAGGDEQFF. The CDR3 DNA reads TGTGCCAGCAGCGTCGAGGCCGGGGGGGATGAGCAGTTCTTC. The whole variable domain, filled in from reference TRBV9 and TRBJ2-1, reads DSGVTQTPKHLITATGQRVTLRCSPRSGDLSVYWYQQSLDQGLQFLIQYYNGEERAKGNILERFSAQQFPDLHSELNLSSLELGDSALYFCASSVEAGGDEQFFGPGTRLTVL.

This chain connects TRBV13 to TRBJ2-3; D is perhaps TRBD2 (6 bases). The CDR3 covers 13 residues. V lost 7 bases to trimming and J lost 5 bases, with 13 bases between them. Germline loops: CDR1 PRHDT, CDR2 FYEKMQ (reference sequence). CDR3 region: CASTSAAKDTQYF. The CDR3 nucleotides are TGTGCCAGCACTAGCGCCGCGAAAGATACGCAGTATTTT.

The V and J genes are TRBV6-5 and TRBJ2-7; 9 nucleotides match TRBD1. In germline, CDR1 is MNHEY, CDR2 SVGAGI. The CDR3 is made up of 15 amino acids. J gave up 2 bases and V 2 bases, and 4 bases lay outside the gene matches. The CDR3 DNA follows: TGTGCCAGCAGTTACGGAGGGGACAGGGCCTACGAGCAGTACTTC. Translated, it gives CASSYGGDRAYEQYF.

V usage is TRBV27 and J usage is TRBJ2-5, with D possibly being TRBD2 (5 bases). Looked up from germline, CDR1 is MNHEY and CDR2 is SMNVEV (reference sequence). V gave up 2 bases and J gave up 5 bases, with 9 bases separating them. This CDR3 is 13 amino acids long. The CDR3 region has the DNA TGTGCCAGCAGTTTAGGTAGCGTCGAGACCCAGTACTTC. It is translated as CASSLGSVETQYF.

This sequence joins TRBV6-5 and TRBJ2-3, with D possibly being TRBD2 (5 bases). From germline, CDR1 is MNHEY and CDR2 SVGAGI. The ends were cut back, 0 bases at V and 2 bases at J, with 12 bases in the middle. This CDR3 contains 16 residues. CDR3 loop: CASSYSRVASTDTQYF. CDR3 in DNA: TGTGCCAGCAGTTACTCGAGGGTAGCTTCCACAGATACGCAGTATTTT.

V is TRBV4-1 and J is TRBJ1-4; 7 bases are shared with TRBD1. Germline V CDR1 and CDR2: MGHRA, YSYEKL. V was clipped by 3 bases and J by 8 bases; unmatched bases: 12. CDR3 length: 16 residues. The CDR3 loop is CASSHVNTGAGEKLFF. For the CDR3, the DNA is TGCGCCAGCAGCCATGTGAATACAGGGGCAGGGGAAAAACTGTTTTTT.

The chain recombines TRBV29-1 with TRBJ1-1; no clear D. V was clipped by 2 bases and J by 1 base, with 5 bases between them. The CDR3 length is 12 residues. Looked up from germline, CDR1 is SQVTM and CDR2 is ANQGSEA. The CDR3: CSVEPGNTEAFF. The CDR3 nucleotides are TGCAGCGTTGAACCCGGGAACACTGAAGCTTTCTTT.

This clone was seen a single time. This sequence joins TRBV10-3 and TRBJ1-2; 7 bases are a match to TRBD1. Germline lookup yields CDR1 ENHRY and CDR2 SYGVKD. This CDR3 is built from 16 residues. Trimming at V came to 2 bases and at J to 4 bases, leaving 10 bases not matched to a gene. Here the CDR3 DNA reads TGTGCCATCAGTGAGATCTGGACAGGCGTCGGCTATGGCTACACCTTC. Amino acid sequence: CAISEIWTGVGYGYTF.

This clone was detected once. Written as DNA, the CDR3 is TGCGCCAGCAGTAGACATCAAATTGGTGGCTACACCTTC. Amino acid sequence: CASSRHQIGGYTF. The genes are TRBV10-2 and TRBJ1-2; unclear D gene. V dropped 5 bases and J dropped 7 bases, with 14 bases sitting between them. Germline V gene data show CDR1 as WSHSY and CDR2 as SAAADI. The CDR3 is 13 amino acids.

V usage is TRBV29-1 and J usage is TRBJ1-2; no clear D. In germline, CDR1 is SQVTM, CDR2 ANQGSEA. V was pared by 0 bases and J by 2 bases, with 7 bases between. The CDR3 extends over 13 amino acids. The CDR3 loop reads CSVEEEGNYGYTF. The CDR3 DNA is TGCAGCGTTGAAGAGGAGGGAAACTATGGCTACACCTTC.

The rearrangement uses TRBV5-1 and TRBJ2-5, with D perhaps matching TRBD2 (6 bases). V lost 5 bases to trimming and J lost 5 bases, with 19 bases between them. Germline values: CDR1 SGHRS, CDR2 YFSETQ. The CDR3 has 15 residues. CDR3 protein: CASSPLQEGEETQYF. The CDR3 DNA reads as TGCGCCAGCAGTCCTCTACAGGAGGGCGAGGAGACCCAGTACTTC.

The V and J genes are TRBV28 and TRBJ1-3, with TRBD1 matching 9 bases. Germline-derived CDR1 and CDR2 are MDHEN and SYDVKM. The CDR3 totals 18 residues. Trimming at V came to 10 bases and at J to 0 bases, leaving 16 bases not matched to a gene. The CDR3 loop reads CATKRTGARDFSGNTIYF. For the CDR3, the DNA is TGTGCCACGAAAAGGACAGGGGCGCGGGACTTCTCTGGAAACACCATATATTTT.

The chain employs TRBV2 and TRBJ2-4; a weak D match, TRBD2 (5 bases). Germline-derived CDR1 and CDR2 are SNHLY and FYNNEI. V dropped 6 bases and J dropped 4 bases, with 10 bases sitting between them. This CDR3 has 13 residues. The CDR3 reads CASSVPGKNIQYF. The DNA of the CDR3 is TGTGCCAGCAGCGTGCCGGGAAAAAACATTCAGTACTTC.

The chain employs TRBV5-5 and TRBJ1-2; D might be TRBD1 (6 bases). This CDR3 is 15 amino acids long. The V gene lost 2 bases and the J gene lost 2 bases, with 13 bases spanning the gap. CDR1 is SGHKS, CDR2 YYEKEE, per germline (reference sequence). As DNA, the CDR3 is TGTGCCAGCAGCTTCGACGCGGGGGGCAACTATGGCTACACCTTC. Encoded protein: CASSFDAGGNYGYTF.

The genes are TRBV20-1 and TRBJ2-3, with a possible D match to TRBD1 (6 bases). The germline gives CDR1 DFQATT, CDR2 SNEGSKA (reference sequence). Trimming removed 7 bases at V and 5 bases at J, with 10 bases between. The CDR3 runs 11 residues. The CDR3 DNA reads TGCAGTGGGGGGCCCCTAGATACGCAGTATTTT. Translating it yields CSGGPLDTQYF.

This clone has a single count. The rearrangement joins TRBV4-1 to TRBJ2-1, with 9 bases fitting TRBD2. Germline CDR1 and CDR2: MGHRA and YSYEKL. The CDR3 consists of 17 residues. V was clipped by 0 bases and J by 6 bases; unmatched bases: 9. The CDR3 sequence is CASSQELSGGSFNEQFF. CDR3 sequence (DNA): TGCGCCAGCAGCCAAGAGTTGAGCGGGGGGAGTTTCAATGAGCAGTTCTTC.

The chain uses TRBV10-3 and TRBJ2-1, with a tentative D call TRBD1 (5 bases). V was shortened by 6 bases and J by 5 bases, with 14 bases between the two germline ends. The CDR3 sequence is 14 residues long. Germline V CDR1 and CDR2: ENHRY, SYGVKD. As DNA, the CDR3 is TGTGCCATCAGGACAGATGACCCCAACAATGAGCAGTTCTTC. Protein: CAIRTDDPNNEQFF.

This sequence joins TRBV10-2 and TRBJ2-1, with 15 bases aligning to TRBD2. After removal of 5 bases from V and 2 bases from J, the junction contained 7 bases not matched to a gene. In germline, CDR1 is WSHSY, CDR2 SAAADI. This CDR3 contains 18 residues. CDR3 sequence reads: CASSLGLAGGPPYNEQFF. CDR3 bases: TGCGCCAGCAGTTTGGGACTAGCGGGAGGCCCCCCCTACAATGAGCAGTTCTTC.

A single count supports this clone. CDR3 in DNA: TGTGCCAGCAGCAAAGGGCTGGGCTACGCAAATGAGCAGTTCTTC. Translated, it gives CASSKGLGYANEQFF. V is TRBV21-1 and J is TRBJ2-1; the table's D call, TRBD1, was not checked against the DNA. TRBV21-1 is described as a pseudogene. The CDR3 extends over 15 amino acids.

This clone was detected only once. The chain has TRBV2 and TRBJ2-7; 11 bases are a match to TRBD1. The CDR3 runs to 15 residues. Trimming removed 4 bases from V and 3 bases from J; junction bases left unmatched: 5. CDR1 is SNHLY, CDR2 FYNNEI, per germline. CDR3 sequence reads: CASSALGTGGYEQYF. The CDR3 DNA reads as TGTGCCAGCAGTGCGTTAGGGACAGGGGGCTACGAGCAGTACTTC.

The chain couples TRBV6-5 to TRBJ1-3; no definite D call. Germline V gene lookup returns CDR1 MNHEY and CDR2 SVGAGI. Trimming shortened V by 8 bases and J by 4 bases, and 6 bases separated the two germline ends. The CDR3 totals 11 residues. As DNA, the CDR3 is TGTGCCAGCCTGGAGGGAAACACCATATATTTT. It encodes CASLEGNTIYF.

This clone was detected only once. The chain uses TRBV4-2 and TRBJ1-4, with TRBD1 matching over 10 bases. V gave up 2 bases and J gave up 0 bases; unmatched junction bases: 9. The CDR3 extends over 19 amino acids. CDR1 and CDR2 (germline): LGHNA, YNFKEQ. This chain's CDR3 is CASSQLTGGPFATNEKLFF. The CDR3 DNA sequence: TGTGCCAGCAGCCAATTGACAGGGGGCCCCTTTGCAACTAATGAAAAACTGTTTTTT.

By share of the sample, this clone is medium-sized (0.01 to 0.1%). The J gene is TRBJ2-1, the V gene TRBV6-4; 10 bases line up with TRBD2. Trimming took 0 bases from V and 9 from J; bases not matched to a gene: 5. This CDR3 region has 15 residues. From germline, CDR1 is MRHNA and CDR2 SNTAGT. CDR3 nucleotide sequence: TGTGCCAGCAGTGACTCAGCGGGGGGGCGTAGTGAGCAGTTCTTC. It translates to CASSDSAGGRSEQFF.

The rearrangement uses TRBV6-1 and TRBJ2-7, with 9 bases identical to TRBD1. Trimming at V came to 6 bases and at J to 4 bases, leaving 7 bases not matched to a gene. Germline assignment: CDR1 MNHNS and CDR2 SASEGT. This CDR3 has 14 residues. The CDR3 sequence is CASRPGTGRYEQYF. The CDR3 coding sequence is TGTGCCAGCAGACCCGGGACAGGGAGGTACGAGCAGTACTTC.

The chain links TRBV27 to TRBJ1-1; the D is unclear. Germline V gives CDR1 MNHEY, CDR2 SMNVEV (reference sequence). The germline V and J ends were trimmed by 0 bases and 2 bases, with 10 bases remaining between them. This CDR3 is built from 15 residues. Written as DNA, the CDR3 is TGTGCCAGCAGTTTATCGTCGGGGTTAAACACTGAAGCTTTCTTT. Translating gives CASSLSSGLNTEAFF.

J is TRBJ2-5 and V is TRBV9, with 7 bases lining up with TRBD1. The germline gives CDR1 SGDLS, CDR2 YYNGEE. CDR3 length: 16 amino acids. V lost 4 bases to trimming and J lost 7 bases; unmatched junction nucleotides: 16. CDR3 residues: CASSPGQGQDLVTQYF. The CDR3 DNA follows: TGTGCCAGCAGCCCAGGCCAAGGACAGGATTTAGTGACCCAGTACTTC.